This TCR beta chain was obtained from a study of blood T cell repertoires in COVID-19. Background on the study: The United States, Italy and Spain provided the acute and convalescent COVID-19 samples. T cells, B-cell-depleted T cells, or PBMCs provided the cDNA or gDNA that served as material.

This CDR3 has 15 residues. The junction had 7 bases not matched to a gene; V was cut back by 7 bases and J by 2 bases. The germline V gene has CDR1 MNHEY and CDR2 SVGAGI. Per the original methods: Researchers report that nucleated cell counts were estimated from reference gene primer amplification. Clones were read by immunoSEQ multiplex PCR, and TCRdb kept only the in-frame ones, dropping some. V and J calls and clone size are as listed in that table; D and trimming were resolved from the DNA. The top ten hold about a tenth of the sample, which has almost 100,000 clones, approximately 89% seen once.

Source material: peripheral blood. The sequence derives from a man aged 45-60 years with acute or convalescent COVID-19. This sequence joins TRBV6-5 and TRBJ2-7, with 11 bases matching TRBD1. The CDR3 reads CASNRPGQGAYEQYF. In nucleotides, the CDR3 is TGTGCCAGCAACCGCCCGGGACAGGGGGCCTACGAGCAGTACTTC.